These T cell receptor beta chains were read from a single sample in a study of vaccination and CD4 T cells after COVID-19. TCRdb passed the PCR reads through MiXCR, listing each CDR3 protein once. Of approximately 14,000 distinct CDR3 sequences in the sample, 69% were seen once. The sample was CD4+ T cells from blood, taken after SARS-CoV-2 vaccination. These receptors were obtained from a human donor who had recovered from COVID-19. Both conserved end residues are part of each CDR3. D genes are given only for firm matches. Clone size is given for some rows only: seen once, a few or many times, or a class if the clone is expanded.

clone_size d_call j_call v_call cdr3_nt cdr3_aa
. . TRBJ2-2 TRBV7-3 TGTGCCAGCAGCCCAACTAGCCTCACCGGGGAGCTGTTTTTT CASSPTSLTGELFF
. . TRBJ1-2 TRBV20-1 TGCAGTGCTAGAGATCACAACCGGGACAACACTAACTATGGCTACACCTTC CSARDHNRDNTNYGYTF
few TRBD2 TRBJ2-3 TRBV20-1 TGCAGTGCAACCCCCCGACTAGCGGGAGTAGCAGATACGCAGTATTTT CSATPRLAGVADTQYF
few . TRBJ2-7 TRBV7-8 TGTGCCAGCAGCTTAGTTGAACCCTCCTACGAGCAGTACTTC CASSLVEPSYEQYF
few TRBD1 TRBJ2-3 TRBV24-1 TGTGCCACCAGTGACCCGGCCGACAGGGGAGCGGATACGCAGTATTTT CATSDPADRGADTQYF
. TRBD1 TRBJ1-2 TRBV2 TGTGCCAGCGGATGGGACAGCTATGGCTACACCTTC CASGWDSYGYTF
. TRBD2 TRBJ2-3 TRBV7-6 TGTGCCGTACGGGGCCCGGTTATAGCGGGACCAGATACGCAGTATTTT CAVRGPVIAGPDTQYF
few TRBD1 TRBJ1-2 TRBV20-1 TGCAGTGCTAGAGGCACAGGGGGCTCCTATGGCTACACCTTC CSARGTGGSYGYTF
once . TRBJ2-1 TRBV7-9 TGTGCCAGCAGCTCGATTAGCCTCAATGAGCAGTTCTTC CASSSISLNEQFF
. . TRBJ1-5 TRBV6-5 TGTGCCAGCAGTTCCCTAAGGGCAGGGCAGCCCCAGCATTTT CASSSLRAGQPQHF
. . TRBJ1-4 TRBV28 TGTGCCAGCGGTAGCGGGACTAATGAAAAACTGTTTTTT CASGSGTNEKLFF
. TRBD2 TRBJ2-1 TRBV2 TGTGCCAGCAGCACTGTTAGCGGGATGTTTTACAATGAGCAGTTCTTC CASSTVSGMFYNEQFF
. . TRBJ1-5 TRBV30 TGTGCCTGGAGCTTGGGGTCCGGCAATCAGCCCCAGCATTTT CAWSLGSGNQPQHF
few TRBD2 TRBJ2-5 TRBV20-1 TGCAGTGCCCCCCAGCGGGATAAAGGAGAGACCCAGTACTTC CSAPQRDKGETQYF
. . TRBJ2-3 TRBV7-2 TGTGCCAGCAGCGAAATCACAGATACGCAGTATTTT CASSEITDTQYF
. TRBD2 TRBJ2-7 TRBV19 TGTGCCAGTAGTCCCCGGGGCGATCTAGCGGGTAATTCCGAGCAGTACTTC CASSPRGDLAGNSEQYF
. . TRBJ1-2 TRBV28 TGTGCCAGCAGTTCAGGGGCCGCTAACTATGGCTACACCTTC CASSSGAANYGYTF
. TRBD1 TRBJ1-5 TRBV6-1 TGTGCCACCGACGGACAGGGGGTGGAAGGTAATCAGCCCCAGCATTTT CATDGQGVEGNQPQHF
few . TRBJ1-2 TRBV11-2 TGTGCCAGCAGCCAAAGCGATAATGGCTACACCTTC CASSQSDNGYTF
. . TRBJ2-5 TRBV20-1 TGCAGTGCTAGGGGGGCAGATCAAGAGACCCAGTACTTC CSARGADQETQYF
. TRBD1 TRBJ1-4 TRBV6-1 TGTGCCACCGCCTACAGGGGACGGGAAAAACTGTTTTTT CATAYRGREKLFF
. TRBD1 TRBJ2-3 TRBV20-1 TGCAGTGCTAGAAGGGGACAGACTAGCACAGATACGCAGTATTTT CSARRGQTSTDTQYF
. . TRBJ2-7 TRBV20-1 TGCAGTGCTAGAGCCCGGAGACAGGAAGGGGCCTACGAGCAGTACTTC CSARARRQEGAYEQYF
once . TRBJ2-7 TRBV7-6 TGTGCCAGCAGCTTAGGCGGCAGAACCTACGAGCAGTACTTC CASSLGGRTYEQYF
. . TRBJ1-3 TRBV20-1 TGCAGTGCTAGTCCCTTCAAGGGAAACACCATATATTTT CSASPFKGNTIYF
. . TRBJ2-1 TRBV15 TGTGCCACCAGCAGAGATAGGAGGAGAGCAAGCTCCTACAATGAGCAGTTCTTC CATSRDRRRASSYNEQFF
. TRBD2 TRBJ2-7 TRBV20-1 TGCAGTGCTAGAGGAGACCCGGGACTAGCGGGAGTGAGCCCCTACGAGCAGTACTTC CSARGDPGLAGVSPYEQYF
few . TRBJ1-5 TRBV19 TGTGCCAGTAGTAAGGGCAGGGCACCCCTTTATAGCAATCAGCCCCAGCATTTT CASSKGRAPLYSNQPQHF
. TRBD1 TRBJ1-5 TRBV4-1 TGCGCCAGCAGCCATCCAGGGGGCCGCAATCAGCCCCAGCATTTT CASSHPGGRNQPQHF
few . TRBJ1-1 TRBV20-1 TGCAGTGCCCCACTCGGGGCGGGAGCTTTCTTT CSAPLGAGAFF
. . TRBJ1-1 TRBV20-1 TGCAGTACCATGGAGGGGGACACTGAAGCTTTCTTT CSTMEGDTEAFF
few . TRBJ1-5 TRBV6-1 TGTGCCAGCAGACGCGGGAAGACAGAGGGTCAGCCCCAGCATTTT CASRRGKTEGQPQHF
. TRBD2 TRBJ2-1 TRBV20-1 TGCAGTGCTAGAACTAGCGGGAATGAGCAGTTCTTC CSARTSGNEQFF
. . TRBJ1-1 TRBV6-2/TRBV6-3 TGTGCCAGCAGTTACCTGGACCGGGCGGAAGCTTTCTTT CASSYLDRAEAFF
. TRBD1 TRBJ1-2 TRBV2 TGTGCCAGCGGATGGACAGGGAACTATGGCTACACCTTC CASGWTGNYGYTF
few . TRBJ2-3 TRBV27 TGTGCCAGCAGACCGTCTAGCACAGATACGCAGTATTTT CASRPSSTDTQYF
. . TRBJ1-1 TRBV19 TGTGCCAGTAGTATGGGCAGGGGACGGACTGAAGCTTTCTTT CASSMGRGRTEAFF
. . TRBJ2-6 TRBV7-9 TGTGCCAGCAGTAGGGTGTCTGGGGCCAACGTCCTGACTTTC CASSRVSGANVLTF
few TRBD1 TRBJ1-2 TRBV20-1 TGCAGTGCTGGGACAGGGTCCACTAACTATGGCTACACCTTC CSAGTGSTNYGYTF
. TRBD1 TRBJ2-1 TRBV28 TGTGCCAGTGCGGGGACAGGGCTTGTCAATGAGCAGTTCTTC CASAGTGLVNEQFF
. TRBD2 TRBJ2-3 TRBV28 TGTGCCAGCAGCGGATCACTAGCGGGAGGGCCAGATACGCAGTATTTT CASSGSLAGGPDTQYF
. TRBD2 TRBJ2-5 TRBV2 TGTGCCAGCAGTGTGACTAGCGGGGCTCAAGAGACCCAGTACTTC CASSVTSGAQETQYF
. . TRBJ1-2 TRBV11-2 TGTGCCAGCAGCTTAGACCGGTCGACAGGTCATGGCTACACCTTC CASSLDRSTGHGYTF
few . TRBJ1-2 TRBV20-1 TGCAGTGCTAGAACCGGGTTCGATGGCTACACCTTC CSARTGFDGYTF
. . TRBJ2-7 TRBV6-4 TGTGCCAGCAGTGTCTACTTAGGGGGTGAGCAGTACTTC CASSVYLGGEQYF